These 3 T cell receptor beta chains share one sample of origin, sequenced in a study of blood T cell repertoires in COVID-19 (dated by TCRdb to between 2020 and 2021). Preparation of the library involved the immunoSEQ multiplex PCR assay. Here the immuneACCESS table is served through TCRdb, limited to in-frame sequences with V and J called. Missing clones are a known gap in these copies; in checked studies unresolved V genes cover under half, and the rest lacks a known reason. Across this sample there are some 250,000 clones, with over 75% seen only once. Of the sample, approximately 2% falls within the top ten clones. Material: PBMCs or T cells enriched from blood (not recorded which). The receptors come from a woman between 45 and 60 years old who had recovered from COVID-19.

V is TRBV4-2 and J is TRBJ1-2, with D perhaps matching TRBD1 (6 bases). Trimming shortened V by 0 bases and J by 0 bases, and 20 bases separated the two germline ends. The CDR3 is 19 amino acids. CDR1 LGHNA and CDR2 YNFKEQ come from the germline V gene. CDR3 in amino acids: CASSQEGRPSQGANYGYTF. CDR3 in DNA: TGTGCCAGCAGCCAAGAAGGACGTCCCTCACAGGGAGCTAACTATGGCTACACCTTC.

This chain links TRBV28 with TRBJ1-2, with TRBD1 as a possible D gene (6 bases). Trimming removed 3 bases from V and 6 bases from J, with 11 bases in between. This CDR3 comprises 13 residues. The germline CDR1 and CDR2 sequences are MDHEN and SYDVKM. The CDR3 DNA reads TGTGCCAGCAGTTTCAGGGGTGGGGATGGCTACACCTTC. Residues: CASSFRGGDGYTF.

This rearrangement joins TRBV19 to TRBJ2-1; 8 bases map to TRBD2. The CDR3 runs 16 residues. Germline assignment: CDR1 LNHDA and CDR2 SQIVND (reference sequence). V shed 6 bases and J 4 bases; nucleotides not matched to a gene: 11. This CDR3 is CASRGRAGGAYNEQFF. The CDR3 nucleotides are TGTGCCAGTAGAGGACGGGCGGGAGGTGCGTACAATGAGCAGTTCTTC.